Listed here are 28 T cell receptor beta chains from one sample, sequenced in a study of shared clonotypes between healthy human individuals. The data were produced by immunoSEQ multiplex PCR, yet TCRdb's version contains in-frame clones alone and is incomplete. This table has some 790,000 clones, approximately 77% appearing once. Sequencing input: memory CD4+ T cells sorted from blood. Subset meaning: CD45RA-negative fraction. The receptors shown here come from a woman aged 25-40 years in good health.

The count of this clone is one. The gene calls are TRBV5-6 and TRBJ2-7; D may match TRBD1 or TRBD2 (5 bases each). Per the germline V gene, CDR1 is SGHDT and CDR2 is YYEEEE. Deletions cut 1 base from V and 6 bases from J, with 17 bases between. The CDR3 length is 15 residues. The CDR3, as DNA: TGTGCCAGCAGCTTGTGGGGGACGTTGTTGCGCGAGCAGTACTTC. Translated: CASSLWGTLLREQYF.

This clone was detected only once. This rearrangement joins TRBV30 to TRBJ2-5; 10 bases agree with TRBD2. Per germline, CDR1 GTSNPN and CDR2 SVGIG (reference sequence). The V gene end was trimmed by 8 bases and the J gene end by 2 bases; junction bases not matched to a gene: 11. The CDR3 is made up of 15 amino acids. The CDR3 coding sequence is TGTGCCCAAACCGGGACTAGCGCCCCTCAAGAGACCCAGTACTTC. Translating it yields CAQTGTSAPQETQYF.

A single count supports this clone. The chain carries TRBV19 and TRBJ2-7; D gene ambiguous. The V and J ends lost 6 bases and 7 bases respectively, with 16 bases between them. Germline assignment: CDR1 LNHDA and CDR2 SQIVND (reference sequence). The CDR3 spans 13 residues. This CDR3 reads CASSNDILGEQYF. In nucleotides, the CDR3 is TGTGCCAGTAGCAACGACATACTTGGGGAGCAGTACTTC.

This clone was counted only a few times. V is TRBV6-6 and J is TRBJ1-5; D gene uncertain. The germline CDR1 and CDR2 sequences are MNHNY and SVGAGI (reference sequence). The V end was cut by 9 bases, the J end by 4 bases, with 16 bases between. The CDR3 is made up of 14 amino acids. This chain's CDR3 is CASRESDVNQPQHF. In DNA, the CDR3 is TGTGCCAGTCGGGAGTCGGACGTTAATCAGCCCCAGCATTTT.

This rearrangement joins TRBV11-1 to TRBJ2-7; the D gene is possibly TRBD2 (5 bases). V was pared by 4 bases and J by 0 bases, with 10 bases between. This CDR3 has 14 amino acids. Germline lookup yields CDR1 SGHAT and CDR2 FQDESV (reference sequence). CDR3 nucleotides: TGTGCCAGCAGCTCCCCCACTAGCTCCTACGAGCAGTACTTC. It specifies CASSSPTSSYEQYF. Using reference TRBV11-1 and TRBJ2-7 for the parts outside the CDR3, the full variable domain is EAEVAQSPRYKITEKSQAVAFWCDPISGHATLYWYRQILGQGPELLVQFQDESVVDDSQLPKDRFSAERLKGVDSTLKIQPAELGDSAMYLCASSSPTSSYEQYFGPGTRLTVT.

V and J are TRBV9 and TRBJ2-2, with TRBD2 matching 8 bases. Trimming removed 2 bases from V and 3 bases from J; junction bases left unmatched: 6. The CDR3 sequence is 16 residues long. The germline V gene encodes CDR1 SGDLS and CDR2 YYNGEE. CDR3 region: CASSVLGGADTGELFF. The CDR3 DNA sequence: TGTGCCAGCAGCGTCCTCGGGGGGGCCGACACCGGGGAGCTGTTTTTT.

The rearrangement joins TRBV19 to TRBJ1-3; unclear D gene. Trimming pared 3 bases from V and 0 bases from J, leaving 9 bases between. Germline loops: CDR1 LNHDA, CDR2 SQIVND (reference sequence). The CDR3 contains 15 residues. Here the CDR3 reads CASSIPAISGNTIYF. The CDR3 nucleotides read TGTGCCAGTAGTATCCCCGCCATCTCTGGAAACACCATATATTTT.

In DNA form, the CDR3 reads TGCGCCAGCAGCTTGGCATGGGGGGCTCTTGGCACAGATACGCAGTATTTT. This gives the protein CASSLAWGALGTDTQYF. This chain uses TRBV5-1 with TRBJ2-3, with D perhaps TRBD1 or TRBD2 (6 bases each). Between the trimmed V and J ends, which lost 0 bases and 1 base, there was a span of 15 bases. This CDR3 spans 17 amino acids. Germline V gene data show CDR1 as SGHRS and CDR2 as YFSETQ.

This clone came up once. V gene TRBV19 combines with J gene TRBJ2-7; D call uncertain. Trimming stripped 5 bases from V and 1 base from J, with 15 bases between. CDR3 size: 15 residues. The germline V gene encodes CDR1 LNHDA and CDR2 SQIVND (reference sequence). Here the CDR3 DNA reads TGTGCCAGTAGTTCCGACCCAGCCGAATCCTACGAGCAGTACTTC. This codes for CASSSDPAESYEQYF.

This clone was seen many times. The chain uses TRBV19 and TRBJ1-5; a possible D gene is TRBD1 (5 bases). Germline V CDR1 and CDR2: LNHDA, SQIVND (reference sequence). The ends were cut back, 7 bases at V and 3 bases at J, with 13 bases in the middle. This CDR3 has 14 residues. CDR3 coding DNA: TGTGCCAGTAATCCTCAGGGATACAATCAGCCCCAGCATTTT. It specifies CASNPQGYNQPQHF.

J is TRBJ2-7 and V is TRBV5-4; 11 nucleotides line up with TRBD1. V lost 0 bases to trimming and J lost 5 bases; unmatched junction nucleotides: 4. The CDR3 contains 15 residues. Germline values: CDR1 SGHNT, CDR2 YYREEE (reference sequence). The CDR3 loop reads CASSLGGQGEDEQYF. The CDR3 region has the DNA TGTGCCAGCAGCTTGGGGGGACAGGGGGAGGACGAGCAGTACTTC.

The chain combines TRBV28 with TRBJ2-7; TRBD2 matches 7 bases. Germline-derived CDR1 and CDR2 are MDHEN and SYDVKM. The V and J ends lost 4 bases and 3 bases, in that order; junction bases with no gene match: 9. The CDR3 runs 15 residues. CDR3 residues: CASSSWTRAVYEQYF. CDR3 sequence (DNA): TGTGCCAGCAGTTCGTGGACTAGAGCCGTCTACGAGCAGTACTTC.

The rearrangement links TRBV20-1 to TRBJ2-1; 9 bases match TRBD2. Germline V lookup: CDR1 DFQATT, CDR2 SNEGSKA (reference sequence). There are 10 residues in the CDR3. Trimming at V came to 3 bases and at J to 12 bases, leaving 0 bases not matched to a gene. For the CDR3, the DNA is TGCAGTGCTAGGCGGGAGGGGCAGTTCTTC. As protein: CSARREGQFF.

The V and J genes are TRBV29-1 and TRBJ2-1, with 16 bases fitting TRBD2. The CDR3 runs 17 residues. Germline CDR1 reads SQVTM; CDR2 reads ANQGSEA. V lost 7 bases to trimming and J lost 2 bases; unmatched junction nucleotides: 8. The CDR3 loop is CSGHGTSGRAAYNEQFF. The CDR3, as DNA: TGCAGCGGACATGGGACTAGCGGGAGGGCCGCCTACAATGAGCAGTTCTTC.

In DNA, the CDR3 is TGTGCCAGCAGCTACGTCCCGGGACAGGGGGCCTACGAGCAGTACTTC. It specifies CASSYVPGQGAYEQYF. The rearrangement joins TRBV11-2 to TRBJ2-7, with 11 bases aligning to TRBD1. There are 16 residues in the CDR3. After removal of 4 bases from V and 2 bases from J, the junction contained 7 bases not matched to a gene. Germline CDR1 and CDR2: SGHAT and FQNNGV. Based on the CDR3 plus reference TRBV11-2 and TRBJ2-7, the full variable domain is EAGVAQSPRYKIIEKRQSVAFWCNPISGHATLYWYQQILGQGPKLLIQFQNNGVVDDSQLPKDRFSAERLKGVDSTLKIQPAKLEDSAVYLCASSYVPGQGAYEQYFGPGTRLTVT.

This clone has a count of ten or more. The CDR3 region has the DNA TGTGCCAGCAGTGGAGTAGTGAACACCGGGGAGCTGTTTTTT. Its protein is CASSGVVNTGELFF. This chain uses TRBV6-1 with TRBJ2-2; no reliable D call. The CDR3 totals 14 residues. V was trimmed by 4 bases and J by 1 base, leaving 7 bases between them. CDR1 and CDR2 (germline): MNHNS, SASEGT.

This clone has at least ten counts. This chain uses TRBV5-1 with TRBJ2-3; D not certain. The germline V gene encodes CDR1 SGHRS and CDR2 YFSETQ. The CDR3 spans 15 residues. V gave up 0 bases and J gave up 2 bases, with 10 bases separating them. This CDR3 reads CASSLDPTHTDTQYF. The CDR3, as DNA: TGCGCCAGCAGCTTGGATCCTACCCACACAGATACGCAGTATTTT. Full variable domain (missing parts from reference TRBV5-1 and TRBJ2-3): KAGVTQTPRYLIKTRGQQVTLSCSPISGHRSVSWYQQTPGQGLQFLFEYFSETQRNKGNFPGRFSGRQFSNSRSEMNVSTLELGDSALYLCASSLDPTHTDTQYFGPGTRLTVL.

The table lists this clone with a count of one. The rearrangement uses TRBV29-1 and TRBJ2-5; 7 bases agree with TRBD1. The CDR3 extends over 13 amino acids. CDR1 SQVTM and CDR2 ANQGSEA come from the germline V gene. The CDR3 DNA reads as TGCAGTCACCTTACAGGGGATGGAGAGACCCAGTACTTC. It specifies CSHLTGDGETQYF.

The V gene is TRBV7-8, the J gene TRBJ1-2, with D possibly being TRBD1 (5 bases). Trimming stripped 3 bases from V and 2 bases from J, with 13 bases between. The CDR3 has 15 amino acids. Germline values: CDR1 SGHVS, CDR2 FQNEAQ. The CDR3 sequence is CASSFSRGNNYGYTF. The CDR3 nucleotides are TGTGCCAGCAGCTTCTCCCGGGGGAACAACTATGGCTACACCTTC.

Only one count was recorded for this clone. The rearrangement joins TRBV2 to TRBJ1-1; D is undetermined. This CDR3 comprises 14 residues. In germline, CDR1 is SNHLY, CDR2 FYNNEI. V lost 0 bases to trimming and J lost 3 bases, with 8 bases between them. Here the CDR3 reads CASSEAQVYTEAFF. The CDR3 DNA follows: TGTGCCAGCAGTGAAGCGCAGGTATACACTGAAGCTTTCTTT.

The rearrangement uses TRBV19 and TRBJ1-3; D gene unclear. CDR1 is LNHDA, CDR2 SQIVND, per germline (reference sequence). The ends were cut back, 9 bases at V and 0 bases at J, with 15 bases in the middle. The CDR3 has 15 amino acids. CDR3 nucleotides: TGTGCCAGCCGGAGCAGCCATACCTCTGGAAACACCATATATTTT. Translated: CASRSSHTSGNTIYF.

The rearrangement uses TRBV5-1 and TRBJ1-5; D uncertain. CDR1 is SGHRS, CDR2 YFSETQ, per germline. Trimming cost V 0 bases and J 4 bases, with 11 bases left between them. The CDR3 runs 15 residues. The CDR3, as DNA: TGCGCCAGCAGCTTGGTGCCAGAAGCTAATCAGCCCCAGCATTTT. Translated: CASSLVPEANQPQHF.

CDR3 in amino acids: CASSPGRSNYGYTF. Here the CDR3 DNA reads TGTGCCAGCTCACCGGGACGGAGTAACTATGGCTACACCTTC. V and J are TRBV18 and TRBJ1-2; a weak D match, TRBD1 (5 bases). Germline values: CDR1 KGHSH, CDR2 LQKENI. The CDR3 has 14 residues. The V and J ends lost 3 bases and 1 base respectively, with 9 bases between them.

The gene calls are TRBV19 and TRBJ1-1; D is ambiguous. CDR1 is LNHDA, CDR2 SQIVND, per germline (reference sequence). V was trimmed by 9 bases and J by 0 bases, leaving 14 bases between them. The CDR3 has 14 residues. The CDR3 sequence is CASSFDFMNTEAFF. CDR3 coding DNA: TGTGCCAGCAGCTTCGATTTCATGAACACTGAAGCTTTCTTT.

The chain combines TRBV5-5 with TRBJ1-4; 9 bases are a match to TRBD1. The CDR3 consists of 15 residues. Per germline, CDR1 SGHKS and CDR2 YYEKEE (reference sequence). V was clipped by 4 bases and J by 7 bases; unmatched bases: 8. CDR3 amino acids: CASSTAGQGFEKLFF. The CDR3, as DNA: TGTGCCAGCAGCACAGCGGGACAGGGCTTTGAAAAACTGTTTTTT.

The chain has TRBV30 and TRBJ2-1; D uncertain. The V end lost 4 bases, the J end lost 2 bases, and 9 bases lay between the germline ends. The CDR3 is 13 residues long. Germline V gives CDR1 GTSNPN, CDR2 SVGIG (reference sequence). CDR3 in amino acids: CAWNLVTYNEQFF. CDR3 DNA sequence: TGTGCCTGGAATCTAGTTACCTACAATGAGCAGTTCTTC.

This clone came up a few times. The V call is TRBV18, the J call TRBJ2-2, with D uncertain. Germline V CDR1 and CDR2: KGHSH, LQKENI. Between the trimmed V and J ends, which lost 3 bases and 1 base, there was a span of 9 bases. The CDR3 consists of 15 residues. The CDR3 loop reads CASSPKARNTGELFF. The CDR3 DNA is TGTGCCAGCTCACCTAAGGCCCGGAACACCGGGGAGCTGTTTTTT.

This chain joins TRBV28 and TRBJ2-2, with 11 positions matching TRBD1. With V trimmed by 4 bases and J by 5 bases, 6 bases remained unmatched. CDR3 size: 16 residues. Germline loops: CDR1 MDHEN, CDR2 SYDVKM. The CDR3 is CASSYWTGGNTGELFF. DNA of the CDR3: TGTGCCAGCAGTTACTGGACAGGGGGCAATACCGGGGAGCTGTTTTTT.